The rows below give T cell receptor beta chains drawn from one sample of a study of spatial heterogeneity in lung cancer. MiXCR, run by TCRdb on the 5' RACE reads, gives a single entry per CDR3 protein. The sample has tens of thousands of distinct CDR3 sequences; around 6.5% are singletons. The sequenced sample was PBMCs, obtained at surgery. The receptors were gathered from a female donor with early-stage non-small cell lung cancer. The CDR3 runs from the conserved cysteine through the conserved F or W. A D gene is named only where the DNA matches it firmly. Size values are once, few and many counts, or a class for expanded clones, and some rows have none.

V gene	clone size	D gene	J gene	CDR3 protein	CDR3 DNA
TRBV7-6	many	-	TRBJ1-6	CASSLVRAANSPLHF	TGTGCCAGCAGCTTAGTCCGGGCGGCAAATTCACCCCTCCACTTT
TRBV5-8	few	-	TRBJ2-3	CASRRSSTDTQYF	TGTGCCAGCAGGAGGTCTAGCACAGATACGCAGTATTTT
TRBV5-1	many	-	TRBJ2-7	CASSRDGYEQYF	TGCGCCAGCAGCAGGGACGGCTACGAGCAGTACTTC
TRBV10-2	many	-	TRBJ1-5	CASPPHRGNQPQHF	TGCGCCAGTCCGCCCCATCGGGGAAATCAGCCCCAGCATTTT
TRBV6-5	-	-	TRBJ2-2	CASSYLGTGELFF	TGTGCCAGCAGTTACCTGGGTACCGGGGAGCTGTTTTTT
TRBV20-1	many	TRBD1	TRBJ1-6	CSAIGGQGPSMDSPLHF	TGCAGTGCTATAGGGGGACAGGGTCCTTCGATGGATTCACCCCTCCACTTT
TRBV6-2/TRBV6-3	-	-	TRBJ2-1	CASSYSTGPFLF	TGTGCCAGCAGTTACTCGACGGGGCCCTTTCTCTTC
TRBV19	many	-	TRBJ2-5	CASTTGGAALATQYF	TGTGCCAGTACGACTGGCGGGGCCGCCCTGGCGACCCAGTACTTC
TRBV20-1	-	TRBD2	TRBJ2-5	CSARVAGLAEETQYF	TGCAGTGCTAGAGTTGCAGGACTAGCGGAAGAGACCCAGTACTTC
TRBV5-5	-	-	TRBJ1-1	CASSPSMGDIEAFF	TGTGCCAGCAGCCCCTCCATGGGGGACATTGAAGCTTTCTTT
TRBV12-3/TRBV12-4	many	-	TRBJ1-2	CASSSHSAIGYTF	TGTGCCAGCAGTTCGCACTCGGCCATCGGCTACACCTTC
TRBV14	-	-	TRBJ2-5	CASSPSYQETQYF	TGTGCCAGCAGCCCTTCGTACCAAGAGACCCAGTACTTC
TRBV6-1	few	-	TRBJ1-1	CASSDFGRGTEAFF	TGTGCCAGCAGTGATTTTGGCAGGGGCACTGAAGCTTTCTTT
TRBV12-3/TRBV12-4	many	-	TRBJ2-3	CASSPPRGADTQYF	TGTGCCAGCAGTCCTCCCCGGGGTGCAGATACGCAGTATTTT
TRBV2	many	-	TRBJ2-1	CASSGNSIAANEQFF	TGTGCCAGCAGTGGTAATAGCATAGCCGCCAATGAGCAGTTCTTC
TRBV28	-	-	TRBJ1-4	CASSLGRSGNEKLFF	TGTGCCAGCAGTTTAGGGAGGTCCGGTAATGAAAAACTGTTTTTT
TRBV12-3/TRBV12-4	-	-	TRBJ2-7	CASRYGGSSYEQYF	TGTGCCAGCAGATACGGTGGGAGCTCCTACGAGCAGTACTTC
TRBV11-2	medium-sized	TRBD2	TRBJ2-1	CASSHPGASGGPRTGSSYNEQFF	TGTGCCAGCAGTCACCCTGGGGCTAGCGGGGGGCCCCGGACTGGTAGCTCCTACAATGAGCAGTTCTTC
TRBV3-1	few	-	TRBJ2-7	CASSQDAVVRGGSEQYF	TGTGCCAGCAGCCAAGACGCGGTGGTCAGGGGAGGTAGCGAGCAGTACTTC
TRBV5-1	few	-	TRBJ2-2	CASSSDPGADLNTGELFF	TGCGCCAGCAGCTCCGATCCCGGCGCGGACCTAAACACCGGGGAGCTGTTTTTT
TRBV24-1	medium-sized	-	TRBJ2-3	CATSEIEPGSRQYF	TGTGCCACCAGTGAGATAGAGCCGGGATCAAGGCAGTATTTT
TRBV7-2	few	TRBD2	TRBJ2-3	CASSFLGGARTDTQYF	TGTGCCAGCAGCTTTCTGGGAGGGGCTCGAACAGATACGCAGTATTTT
TRBV29-1	many	TRBD2	TRBJ2-5	CSVPPGGDQETQYF	TGCAGCGTTCCACCCGGGGGGGACCAAGAGACCCAGTACTTC
TRBV7-6	many	TRBD1	TRBJ1-3	CASSPGTDRTIYF	TGTGCCAGCAGCCCAGGGACAGATCGCACCATATATTTT
TRBV6-5	few	-	TRBJ2-5	CASRQGWRETQYF	TGTGCCAGCAGACAGGGTTGGAGGGAGACCCAGTACTTC
TRBV21-1	many	-	TRBJ2-5	CASSKGRTVQETQYF	TGTGCCAGCAGCAAAGGGAGGACAGTCCAAGAGACCCAGTACTTC
TRBV7-2	-	-	TRBJ1-2	CASSSPGTSSGGYTF	TGTGCCAGCAGCTCACCCGGGACCAGCAGTGGTGGCTACACCTTC
TRBV6-2/TRBV6-3	many	-	TRBJ1-6	CASSYSADAGSPPLHF	TGTGCCAGCAGTTACTCAGCGGACGCCGGGAGTCCACCCCTCCACTTT
TRBV1	-	-	TRBJ2-3	CTSGGTDTQYF	TGCACCAGCGGGGGCACAGATACGCAGTATTTT
TRBV6-5	few	-	TRBJ2-5	CASSYRREPPGTQYF	TGTGCCAGCAGTTACCGGAGAGAACCCCCCGGGACCCAGTACTTC
TRBV5-1	few	-	TRBJ2-6	CASSLLTVSSGANVLTF	TGCGCCAGCAGCTTGCTGACAGTTAGCTCTGGGGCCAACGTCCTGACTTTC
TRBV10-2	few	-	TRBJ1-5	CASSEYGRPQHF	TGCGCCAGCAGTGAGTACGGGCGGCCCCAGCATTTT
TRBV3-1	-	-	TRBJ1-1	CASSQADRPEGAFF	TGTGCCAGCAGCCAAGCCGACAGGCCTGAAGGAGCTTTCTTT
TRBV4-1	few	TRBD1	TRBJ2-3	CTSRAGDRSSTDTQYF	TGCACCAGCAGAGCAGGGGACAGAAGTAGCACAGATACGCAGTATTTT
TRBV5-1	many	-	TRBJ1-5	CASRGDSNQPQHF	TGCGCCAGCAGAGGGGATAGCAATCAGCCCCAGCATTTT
TRBV6-6	many	TRBD2	TRBJ2-1	CASSYPLAGLNEQFF	TGTGCCAGCAGTTACCCTCTAGCGGGGCTAAATGAGCAGTTCTTC
TRBV7-2	many	-	TRBJ1-3	CASSLAGTSGNTIYF	TGTGCCAGCAGCTTAGCGGGGACAAGTGGAAACACCATATATTTT
TRBV18	few	TRBD2	TRBJ2-1	CASSPRAGVNEQFF	TGTGCCAGCTCACCACGCGCGGGGGTCAATGAGCAGTTCTTC
TRBV7-2	-	TRBD1	TRBJ2-5	CASSPGQIETQYF	TGTGCCAGCAGCCCGGGACAGATAGAGACCCAGTACTTC
TRBV7-2	many	-	TRBJ1-1	CASSLQGPNTEAFF	TGTGCCAGCAGCTTGCAGGGGCCGAACACTGAAGCTTTCTTT
TRBV5-6	many	TRBD2	TRBJ2-7	CASRPTPGGEQYF	TGTGCCAGCAGACCCACCCCGGGGGGCGAGCAGTACTTC
TRBV11-1	-	TRBD2	TRBJ2-7	CASSWRGDYEQYF	TGTGCCAGCAGCTGGCGGGGGGATTACGAGCAGTACTTC
TRBV20-1	-	TRBD1	TRBJ1-5	CSAGGQGPNQPQHF	TGCAGTGCCGGGGGACAGGGCCCCAATCAGCCCCAGCATTTT